The present T cell receptor (beta chain) was sequenced within a study of blood T cells in healthy people across ages. Every participating donor contributed approximately 10 milliliters of peripheral blood through a draw. Sample-barcoded 5' priming and a J-beta primer mix drove a second PCR of about 6 to 11 cycles. Each cDNA was tagged by a template-switch adaptor containing 12 random nucleotides. TCRdb re-derived calls from the 5' RACE reads in MiXCR, one entry per CDR3 protein. The table records 1,800,000 or so distinct CDR3 sequences, more than 35% of them present only once. This clonotype turned up a few times. Its antigen is not identified. Study-wide points: With age, beta diversity per million T cells declined roughly linearly, significantly by approximately 40. Unknown donor CMV status possibly confounded expanded clonotype changes.

The sequenced sample was blood. The TCR originated in a human donor in good health.

The DNA of the CDR3 is TGTGCCAGCAGCTTAACACCGAAGACCTACGAGCAGTACTTC. Translation gives CASSLTPKTYEQYF. The V call is TRBV7-9, the J call TRBJ2-7; D gene ambiguous. The V end was cut by 2 bases, the J end by 2 bases, with 10 bases between. CDR1 is SEHNR and CDR2 is FQNEAQ in the germline V gene (reference sequence). This CDR3 has 14 residues.